This T cell receptor (beta chain) appears in the sequencing data of a study of blood T cell repertoires in COVID-19. Study background: Sites across the United States, Italy and Spain contributed samples from acute and convalescent COVID-19. Sample material is recorded as cDNA or gDNA derived from T cells, B-cell-depleted T cells, or PBMCs.

Recruitment covered some 25 US areas and drew participants whose ages spanned roughly 18 to 89 years. In the authors' methods: Researchers report that nucleated cell counts were estimated from reference gene primer amplification. The repertoire was sequenced with immunoSEQ multiplex PCR; TCRdb's copy has only in-frame clones and lacks some. V, J and clone size derive from that table, while D and trimming were established from the DNA sequence. The sample contains about 280,000 clones, nearly 90% of which appear only once. Trimming removed 3 bases from V and 0 bases from J; junction bases left unmatched: 13. The CDR3 consists of 19 residues. CDR1 is DFQATT and CDR2 is SNEGSKA in the germline V gene (reference sequence).

The specimen sequenced was PBMCs or T cells enriched from blood (not recorded which). This sequence joins TRBV20-1 and TRBJ2-1, with 11 bases fitting TRBD1. The TCR originated in a woman aged 55 to 70 who had recovered from COVID-19. The CDR3 DNA is TGCAGTGCTAGTAATCCGGGACAGGGGGGCTTAAGCTCCTACAATGAGCAGTTCTTC. It encodes CSASNPGQGGLSSYNEQFF.